The T cell receptor beta chain described here comes from a study of blood T cells in healthy people across ages. Overall study findings and caveats: Fewer expanded clones and more diversity marked long-lived versus aged donors. PBMC samples, being unsorted, prevented any conclusive comparison of naive and antigen-experienced cells.

As regards this clonotype: The antigen is unknown.

This CDR3 is 14 amino acids long. CDR1 is MNHEY and CDR2 is SVGAGI in the germline V gene. Trimming left V 10 bases short and J 1 base short, with 15 bases between. A second PCR, run for 7 to 11 cycles, used a sample-barcoded 5' primer plus a J-beta primer mix. Per sample, CDR3-containing paired-end reads numbered at least 2.5 million. One entry per CDR3 protein results from TCRdb running MiXCR on the 5' RACE reads. The sample lists 650,000 to 1,000,000 distinct CDR3 sequences; roughly 34% were seen once. Researchers collected 9 to 10 milliliters of peripheral blood from every single donor. Sequencing was performed on blood. The chain uses TRBV6-5 and TRBJ2-3; possibly TRBD1 or TRBD2 for D (6 bases each). The source is a man aged 18 to 30 in good health. The CDR3: CATWGAFRTDTQYF. For the CDR3, the DNA is TGTGCCACTTGGGGGGCCTTTCGCACAGATACGCAGTATTTT.